These 24 T cell receptor beta chains were all obtained from the same sample, sequenced in a study of blood T cell repertoires in COVID-19. Method: immunoSEQ multiplex PCR; TCRdb's copy keeps in-frame clones and lacks some. The sample holds 210,000 or so clones; about 87% are singletons and the top ten take roughly 3%. The sequenced material came from peripheral blood. These receptors originate from a man younger than 45 with COVID-19, enrolled during active disease.

This sequence joins TRBV6-6 and TRBJ1-2, with a possible D match to TRBD1 (5 bases). Between the trimmed V and J ends, which lost 3 bases and 0 bases, there was a span of 11 bases. The CDR3 is made up of 15 amino acids. Germline lookup yields CDR1 MNHNY and CDR2 SVGAGI (reference sequence). CDR3 amino acids: CASSYGGITNYGYTF. CDR3 nucleotides: TGTGCCAGCAGTTATGGGGGGATTACTAACTATGGCTACACCTTC.

A remark on this clone: Other DNA sequences in the same sample also yield this CDR3. V is TRBV7-2 and J is TRBJ1-1; TRBD1 agrees at 7 bases. This CDR3 contains 15 residues. After removal of 1 base from V and 1 base from J, the junction contained 3 bases not matched to a gene. Germline CDR1 reads SGHTA; CDR2 reads FQGNSA. CDR3 bases: TGTGCCAGCAGCTTAGTAGGGGGCGGGAACACTGAAGCTTTCTTT. Translating it yields CASSLVGGGNTEAFF. The entire variable domain, with the rest obtained from reference TRBV7-2 and TRBJ1-1, is as follows: GAGVSQSPSNKVTEKGKDVELRCDPISGHTALYWYRQSLGQGLEFLIYFQGNSAPDKSGLPSDRFSAERTGGSVSTLTIQRTQQEDSAVYLCASSLVGGGNTEAFFGQGTRLTVV.

This chain links TRBV6-5 with TRBJ1-3; 8 nucleotides match TRBD1. The CDR3 totals 16 residues. CDR1 is MNHEY and CDR2 is SVGAGI in the germline V gene. V shed 4 bases, J shed 2 bases, and the junction held 7 bases outside the gene matches. The CDR3 loop reads CASSSRQGLPGNTIYF. CDR3 nucleotide sequence: TGTGCCAGCAGTTCCCGACAGGGGCTCCCTGGAAACACCATATATTTT.

The chain combines TRBV7-2 with TRBJ2-4, with TRBD1 identical over 8 bases. Looked up from germline, CDR1 is SGHTA and CDR2 is FQGNSA. The CDR3 runs 12 residues. V trimming: 5 bases; J trimming: 8 bases; junction bases outside the gene matches: 2. CDR3 loop: CASSATGDIQYF. CDR3 nucleotide sequence: TGTGCCAGCAGCGCGACAGGGGACATTCAGTACTTC.

The chain is built from TRBV19 and TRBJ1-1; tentatively, D is TRBD1 (6 bases). V dropped 1 base and J dropped 5 bases, with 11 bases sitting between them. Per germline, CDR1 LNHDA and CDR2 SQIVND (reference sequence). This CDR3 has 14 residues. Written as DNA, the CDR3 is TGTGCCAGTAGTATAGTCGGCAGGGGTACTGAAGCTTTCTTT. It translates to CASSIVGRGTEAFF. The variable domain in full, with the rest retrieved from reference TRBV19 and TRBJ1-1, is DGGITQSPKYLFRKEGQNVTLSCEQNLNHDAMYWYRQDPGQGLRLIYYSQIVNDFQKGDIAEGYSVSREKKESFPLTVTSAQKNPTAFYLCASSIVGRGTEAFFGQGTRLTVV.

The rearrangement links TRBV15 to TRBJ1-5, with D possibly TRBD1 on 6 matching bases. This CDR3 is built from 14 residues. V shed 8 bases and J shed 0 bases, with 11 bases lying between them. Germline CDR1 LNHNV, CDR2 YYDKDF (reference sequence). In DNA form, the CDR3 reads TGTGCCACCTCAAGAGGGGGTAGCAATCAGCCCCAGCATTTT. Residues: CATSRGGSNQPQHF. Looking up the rest from reference TRBV15 and TRBJ1-5 gives the full variable domain: DAMVIQNPRYQVTQFGKPVTLSCSQTLNHNVMYWYQQKSSQAPKLLFHYYDKDFNNEADTPDNFQSRRPNTSFCFLDIRSPGLGDTAMYLCATSRGGSNQPQHFGDGTRLSIL.

Only a few counts were recorded for this clone. The J gene is TRBJ2-1, the V gene TRBV6-2 or TRBV6-3; 9 bases fit TRBD1. J was trimmed by 2 bases and V by 5 bases; bases with no gene match: 4. This CDR3 has 15 amino acids. Germline CDR1 MNHEY, CDR2 SVGEGT. The CDR3 coding sequence is TGTGCCAGCAGTACCCGGGACAGGGCCTACAATGAGCAGTTCTTC. Its translation: CASSTRDRAYNEQFF.

This clone occurred once. The J gene is TRBJ1-1, the V gene TRBV10-3, with D possibly matching TRBD1 (6 bases). Germline lookup yields CDR1 ENHRY and CDR2 SYGVKD. The CDR3 has 13 residues. Deletions cut 7 bases from V and 1 base from J, with 10 bases between. CDR3 protein: CAITGHENTEAFF. DNA of the CDR3: TGTGCCATCACGGGACATGAGAACACTGAAGCTTTCTTT.

This clone has just a few counts. V is TRBV18 and J is TRBJ1-1, with no clear D. V gave up 0 bases and J gave up 0 bases, with 11 bases separating them. CDR1 is KGHSH, CDR2 LQKENI, per germline. This CDR3 comprises 16 residues. The DNA of the CDR3 is TGTGCCAGCTCACCACCGTCGGCCGGGATGAACACTGAAGCTTTCTTT. Translating it yields CASSPPSAGMNTEAFF.

The chain links TRBV25-1 to TRBJ2-7, with TRBD1 matching over 11 bases. V was pared by 5 bases and J by 5 bases, with 8 bases of the junction left unmatched. Germline V gives CDR1 MGHDK, CDR2 SYGVNS. The CDR3 consists of 15 residues. CDR3 loop: CASSYHGQGANEQYF. The CDR3 DNA reads as TGTGCCAGCAGTTACCACGGACAGGGGGCGAACGAGCAGTACTTC.

The chain has TRBV15 and TRBJ1-5; possibly TRBD1 for D (5 bases). The germline V gene has CDR1 LNHNV and CDR2 YYDKDF (reference sequence). The CDR3 runs 14 residues. The ends were cut back, 1 base at V and 3 bases at J, with 7 bases in the middle. The CDR3 DNA follows: TGTGCCACCAGCAGAGGCAGGGACAATCAGCCCCAGCATTTT. This gives the protein CATSRGRDNQPQHF.

The chain joins TRBV24-1 to TRBJ1-2; the D gene is possibly TRBD1 (5 bases). Per germline, CDR1 KGHDR and CDR2 SFDVKD. Trimming shortened V by 4 bases and J by 6 bases, and 11 bases separated the two germline ends. This CDR3 spans 13 amino acids. The CDR3 DNA reads TGTGCCACCAGTGACCAGGGTAGCCATGGCTACACCTTC. Translated: CATSDQGSHGYTF.

J is TRBJ2-1 and V is TRBV11-2; D gene ambiguous. The germline gives CDR1 SGHAT, CDR2 FQNNGV. V was shortened by 3 bases and J by 0 bases, with 6 bases between the two germline ends. This CDR3 has 14 residues. The chain's CDR3 is CASSLADSYNEQFF. The CDR3 DNA sequence: TGTGCCAGCAGCTTGGCCGACTCCTACAATGAGCAGTTCTTC.

The chain recombines TRBV5-4 with TRBJ2-1; 8 nucleotides agree with TRBD2. V shed 4 bases, J shed 6 bases, and the junction held 12 bases outside the gene matches. The CDR3 length is 16 residues. Germline assignment: CDR1 SGHNT and CDR2 YYREEE (reference sequence). CDR3 nucleotides: TGTGCCAGCAGCGTGCGAGCGGGAGTGTTGGGCAATGAGCAGTTCTTC. This sequence encodes CASSVRAGVLGNEQFF.

The chain recombines TRBV7-3 with TRBJ2-7, with D perhaps TRBD2 (7 bases). Germline V CDR1 and CDR2: SGHTA, FQGTGA. This CDR3 region has 13 residues. Trimming took 5 bases from V and 5 from J, leaving 13 bases between them. The CDR3 DNA follows: TGTGCCAGCAGCCAACAGGGAGGGGACGAGCAGTACTTC. Its translation: CASSQQGGDEQYF.

The chain joins TRBV19 to TRBJ1-2; a weak D match, TRBD1 (6 bases). In germline, CDR1 is LNHDA, CDR2 SQIVND (reference sequence). CDR3 length equals 14 residues. The germline V and J ends were trimmed by 5 bases and 8 bases, with 18 bases remaining between them. CDR3 nucleotides: TGTGCCAGTAGTTCCTGGACAGCTACGGAAGGCTACACCTTC. Translated: CASSSWTATEGYTF.

This clone was seen a handful of times. The J gene is TRBJ2-2, the V gene TRBV10-3, with 10 bases aligning to TRBD1. CDR3 length: 13 amino acids. V shed 7 bases, J shed 6 bases, and the junction held 2 bases outside the gene matches. The germline gives CDR1 ENHRY, CDR2 SYGVKD. The CDR3 reads CAIKGQGSGELFF. DNA of the CDR3: TGTGCCATCAAGGGACAGGGGTCCGGGGAGCTGTTTTTT.

V and J are TRBV4-3 and TRBJ2-5; possibly TRBD1 for D (6 bases). CDR1 is LGHNA and CDR2 is YSLEER in the germline V gene. Trimming left V 4 bases short and J 1 base short, with 13 bases between. The CDR3 spans 15 residues. CDR3 residues: CASSRLTGVQETQYF. Here the CDR3 DNA reads TGCGCCAGCAGCCGATTGACAGGCGTCCAAGAGACCCAGTACTTC.

The genes are TRBV24-1 and TRBJ1-6; 7 bases agree with TRBD1. This CDR3 contains 17 residues. V lost 0 bases to trimming and J lost 5 bases; unmatched junction nucleotides: 6. Germline V gene data show CDR1 as KGHDR and CDR2 as SFDVKD. The CDR3 DNA follows: TGTGCCACCAGTGATTTGCATTCCGGGACAGATAATTCACCCCTCCACTTT. Translation: CATSDLHSGTDNSPLHF.

This chain connects TRBV3-1 (or the pseudogene TRBV3-2) to TRBJ2-7, with D unresolved. CDR3 size: 15 residues. CDR1 and CDR2 from the germline V gene are LGHDT and YNNKEL (reference sequence). Trimming pared 1 base from V and 3 bases from J, leaving 13 bases between. CDR3 sequence reads: CASSQGPSPGYEQYF. The CDR3 DNA reads as TGTGCCAGCAGCCAAGGGCCCTCACCGGGCTACGAGCAGTACTTC.

The chain joins TRBV3-1 (or the pseudogene TRBV3-2) to TRBJ2-2, with D tentatively TRBD2 (6 bases). CDR1 and CDR2 from the germline V gene are LGHDT and YNNKEL (reference sequence). The V end was cut by 4 bases, the J end by 4 bases, with 16 bases between. The CDR3 spans 16 residues. The CDR3 nucleotides read TGTGCCAGCAGCCCTACGGGGCGGAGGGGCACCGGGGAGCTGTTTTTT. This codes for CASSPTGRRGTGELFF.

The sample holds one count of this clone. J is TRBJ1-2 and V is TRBV4-2, with D tentatively TRBD1 (5 bases). CDR1 is LGHNA and CDR2 is YNFKEQ in the germline V gene. The CDR3 spans 15 residues. V was clipped by 1 base and J by 3 bases, with 12 bases between them. In DNA form, the CDR3 reads TGTGCCAGCAGCCAAGTGGAGGGGTCCCACTATGGCTACACCTTC. Amino acids: CASSQVEGSHYGYTF.

This CDR3 is CASSLGLNYGYTF. CDR3 nucleotide sequence: TGTGCCAGCAGCTTAGGTCTTAACTATGGCTACACCTTC. The chain recombines TRBV7-6 with TRBJ1-2; no firm D call. V was pared by 1 base and J by 1 base, with 4 bases between. Germline CDR1 SGHVS, CDR2 FNYEAQ. The CDR3 contains 13 residues.

The chain joins TRBV9 to TRBJ2-5; D gene unclear. CDR3 length: 13 amino acids. V lost 6 bases, J lost 5 bases, and 14 bases lay in between. Germline values: CDR1 SGDLS, CDR2 YYNGEE. The CDR3 DNA is TGTGCCAGCACTACCGCCCCGTCGGAGACCCAGTACTTC. It is translated as CASTTAPSETQYF.